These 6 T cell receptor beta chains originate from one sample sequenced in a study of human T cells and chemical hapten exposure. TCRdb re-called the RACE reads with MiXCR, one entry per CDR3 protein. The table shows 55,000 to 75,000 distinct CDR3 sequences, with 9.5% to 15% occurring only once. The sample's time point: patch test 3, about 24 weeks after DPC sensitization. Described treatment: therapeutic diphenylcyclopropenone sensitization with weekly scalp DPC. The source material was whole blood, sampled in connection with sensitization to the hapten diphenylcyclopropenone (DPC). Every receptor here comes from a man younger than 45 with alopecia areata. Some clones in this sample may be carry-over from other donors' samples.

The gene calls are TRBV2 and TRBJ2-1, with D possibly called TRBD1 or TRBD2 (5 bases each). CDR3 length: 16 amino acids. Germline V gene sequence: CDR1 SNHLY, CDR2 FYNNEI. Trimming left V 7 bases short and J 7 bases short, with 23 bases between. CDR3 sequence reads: CASTISLVGAGNEQFF. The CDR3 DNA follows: TGTGCCAGCACCATATCCCTCGTTGGGGCGGGTAATGAGCAGTTCTTC.

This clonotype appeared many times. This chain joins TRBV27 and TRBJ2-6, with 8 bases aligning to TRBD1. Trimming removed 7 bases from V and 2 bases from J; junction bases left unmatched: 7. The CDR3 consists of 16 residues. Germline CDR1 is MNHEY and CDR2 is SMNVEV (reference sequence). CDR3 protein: CASTDRGLPGANVLTF. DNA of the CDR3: TGTGCCAGCACCGACAGGGGTTTACCTGGGGCCAACGTCCTGACTTTC.

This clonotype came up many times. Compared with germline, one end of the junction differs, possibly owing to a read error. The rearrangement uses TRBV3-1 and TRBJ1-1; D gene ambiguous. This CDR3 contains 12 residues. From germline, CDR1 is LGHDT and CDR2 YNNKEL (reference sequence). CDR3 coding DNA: TGTGCCAGCAGCCTTACATACACTGAAGTTTTCTTT. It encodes CASSLTYTEVFF.

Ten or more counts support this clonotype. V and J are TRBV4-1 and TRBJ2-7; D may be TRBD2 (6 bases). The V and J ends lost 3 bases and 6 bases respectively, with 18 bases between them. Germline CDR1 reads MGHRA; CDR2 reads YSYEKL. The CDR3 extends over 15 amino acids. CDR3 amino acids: CASSHGTQQGTEQYF. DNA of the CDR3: TGCGCCAGCAGCCACGGGACTCAGCAGGGAACCGAGCAGTACTTC.

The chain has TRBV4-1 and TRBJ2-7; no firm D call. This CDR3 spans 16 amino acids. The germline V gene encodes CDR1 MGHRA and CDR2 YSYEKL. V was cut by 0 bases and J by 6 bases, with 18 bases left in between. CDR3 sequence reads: CASSQEVRSLACEQYF. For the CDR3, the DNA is TGCGCCAGCAGCCAAGAGGTCCGGAGCCTCGCATGCGAGCAGTACTTC.

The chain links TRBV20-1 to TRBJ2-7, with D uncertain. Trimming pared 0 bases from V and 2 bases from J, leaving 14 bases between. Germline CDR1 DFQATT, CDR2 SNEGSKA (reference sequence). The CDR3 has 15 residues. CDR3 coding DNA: TGCAGTGCTAGAGATCTCCGTCCCGGGCCCTACGAGCAGTACTTC. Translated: CSARDLRPGPYEQYF.